These 27 T cell receptor beta chains share one sample of origin, sequenced in a study of blood T cell repertoires in COVID-19. Libraries were prepared by immunoSEQ multiplex PCR; TCRdb keeps only in-frame clonotypes and omits some of them. The profile covers around 87,000 clones, with 77% appearing a single time and roughly 9.8% taken by the ten largest. The sample consisted of peripheral blood. These receptors all stem from a woman aged 80 or over with acute or convalescent COVID-19.

The V call is TRBV11-2, the J call TRBJ1-3; possibly TRBD1 for D (5 bases). Germline V lookup: CDR1 SGHAT, CDR2 FQNNGV. The V end lost 5 bases, the J end lost 0 bases, and 14 bases lay between the germline ends. The CDR3 is 16 residues long. CDR3: CASSPLAGDSGNTIYF. CDR3 bases: TGTGCCAGCAGCCCCCTTGCGGGGGACTCTGGAAACACCATATATTTT.

This chain connects TRBV7-2 to TRBJ1-1, with a possible D match to TRBD1 (6 bases). The V gene lost 4 bases and the J gene lost 7 bases, with 19 bases spanning the gap. The CDR3 contains 15 residues. Germline V gene lookup returns CDR1 SGHTA and CDR2 FQGNSA. The CDR3 DNA sequence: TGTGCCAGCAGCTCCTGGGCGGGGGGCCTTAATGAAGCTTTCTTT. It is translated as CASSSWAGGLNEAFF. The full variable domain, rest sourced from reference TRBV7-2 and TRBJ1-1, is GAGVSQSPSNKVTEKGKDVELRCDPISGHTALYWYRQSLGQGLEFLIYFQGNSAPDKSGLPSDRFSAERTGGSVSTLTIQRTQQEDSAVYLCASSSWAGGLNEAFFGQGTRLTVV.

The table lists this clone with a count of one. CDR3 nucleotide sequence: TGTGCCAGCAGCTTAGAGCGGAGCGCCACAGATACGCAGTATTTT. It yields the protein CASSLERSATDTQYF. The J gene is TRBJ2-3, the V gene TRBV7-2, with D maybe TRBD2 (5 bases). The germline CDR1 and CDR2 sequences are SGHTA and FQGNSA. CDR3 size: 15 residues. With 1 base removed from V and 2 bases from J, the gap between germline ends came to 10 bases.

This chain uses TRBV2 with TRBJ1-6; 7 bases are shared with TRBD1. CDR1 is SNHLY, CDR2 FYNNEI, per germline. This CDR3 spans 14 amino acids. Trimming cost V 3 bases and J 8 bases; bases outside gene matches: 4. This CDR3 reads CASSERQGYSPLHF. The DNA of the CDR3 is TGTGCCAGCAGTGAGAGACAGGGTTATTCACCCCTCCACTTT.

V and J are TRBV3-1 (or the pseudogene TRBV3-2) and TRBJ2-7; D gene unclear. Trimming took 3 bases from V and 0 from J, leaving 12 bases between them. CDR3 length equals 15 residues. CDR1 is LGHDT, CDR2 YNNKEL, per germline (reference sequence). CDR3 residues: CASSQGLPSSYEQYF. In DNA form, the CDR3 reads TGTGCCAGCAGCCAGGGCCTACCGAGCTCCTACGAGCAGTACTTC.

This clone was observed a few times. The J gene is TRBJ1-2, the V gene TRBV10-3; D may be TRBD1 (6 bases). V shed 4 bases and J shed 8 bases, with 11 bases lying between them. This CDR3 is built from 12 residues. From germline, CDR1 is ENHRY and CDR2 SYGVKD. The CDR3 DNA reads as TGTGCCATCAGTGGGACAGAGGAAGGCTACACCTTC. Protein product: CAISGTEEGYTF.

The chain couples TRBV21-1 to TRBJ2-2; the table's D call of TRBD1 was not tested on the DNA. TRBV21-1 is tagged as a pseudogene. CDR3 length equals 15 residues. CDR3 loop: CASSTGQTNTGELFF. The CDR3, as DNA: TGTGCCAGCAGCACGGGACAGACAAACACCGGGGAGCTGTTTTTT.

J is TRBJ2-7 and V is TRBV18; 8 bases agree with TRBD2. Losses at the gene ends were 2 bases for V and 2 bases for J; bases not matched to a gene: 5. The CDR3 has 15 residues. CDR1 KGHSH and CDR2 LQKENI come from the germline V gene. The CDR3 DNA sequence: TGTGCCAGCTCACCAGCGGCGGGGGGAACCTACGAGCAGTACTTC. It yields the protein CASSPAAGGTYEQYF.

This clone was seen a handful of times. This sequence joins TRBV7-2 and TRBJ2-3, with TRBD2 matching over 13 bases. Germline-derived CDR1 and CDR2 are SGHTA and FQGNSA. CDR3 length: 14 amino acids. The J segment lost 11 bases and the V segment lost 4 bases, leaving 6 bases of the junction unmatched. CDR3 nucleotide sequence: TGTGCCAGCAGCTCGGGACTAGCGGGAACAGAGCAGTATTTT. Encoded protein: CASSSGLAGTEQYF. The whole variable domain, filled in from reference TRBV7-2 and TRBJ2-3, reads GAGVSQSPSNKVTEKGKDVELRCDPISGHTALYWYRQSLGQGLEFLIYFQGNSAPDKSGLPSDRFSAERTGGSVSTLTIQRTQQEDSAVYLCASSSGLAGTEQYFGPGTRLTVL.

J is TRBJ2-1 and V is TRBV6-4, with 11 bases that match TRBD2. The CDR3 spans 15 residues. Trimming removed 6 bases from V and 5 bases from J; junction bases left unmatched: 6. The germline gives CDR1 MRHNA, CDR2 SNTAGT. In DNA form, the CDR3 reads TGTGCCAGCAGCCCTCCGGGACTAGCGGACAATGAGCAGTTCTTC. Its translation: CASSPPGLADNEQFF.

V gene TRBV18 combines with J gene TRBJ1-1, with TRBD1 matching 7 bases. Germline V gene sequence: CDR1 KGHSH, CDR2 LQKENI. V lost 3 bases and J lost 5; bases outside the gene matches: 12. The CDR3 is 16 amino acids. DNA of the CDR3: TGTGCCAGCTCACCCGACGGACAGGCGGCTGGAACTGAAGCTTTCTTT. Its protein product is CASSPDGQAAGTEAFF.

This sequence joins TRBV5-4 and TRBJ2-3; TRBD2 matches 14 bases. This CDR3 has 16 residues. After removal of 4 bases from V and 2 bases from J, the junction contained 3 bases not matched to a gene. CDR1 and CDR2 from the germline V gene are SGHNT and YYREEE (reference sequence). In DNA form, the CDR3 reads TGTGCCAGCAGCCGGGGACTAGCGGGGGACACAGATACGCAGTATTTT. Translation gives CASSRGLAGDTDTQYF. Complete variable domain (other parts from reference TRBV5-4 and TRBJ2-3): ETGVTQSPTHLIKTRGQQVTLRCSSQSGHNTVSWYQQALGQGPQFIFQYYREEENGRGNFPPRFSGLQFPNYSSELNVNALELDDSALYLCASSRGLAGDTDTQYFGPGTRLTVL.

This clone was recorded once. The chain's CDR3 is CASSLPVGDRTNQPQHF. The CDR3 coding sequence is TGTGCCAGCAGTTTACCCGTAGGAGACAGGACGAATCAGCCCCAGCATTTT. This chain uses TRBV28 with TRBJ1-5; TRBD1 is a possible D gene (6 bases). V was cut by 2 bases and J by 4 bases, with 18 bases left in between. Germline V gene lookup returns CDR1 MDHEN and CDR2 SYDVKM. The CDR3 runs 17 residues.

V gene TRBV6-2 or TRBV6-3 combines with J gene TRBJ2-2; 13 nucleotides match TRBD2. Germline-derived CDR1 and CDR2 are MNHEY and SVGEGT. The CDR3 runs 18 residues. With 0 bases clipped from V and 0 bases from J, the junction kept 1 base outside the gene matches. The CDR3 DNA reads TGTGCCAGCAGTTACTCGACTAGCGGGGGGCCGAACACCGGGGAGCTGTTTTTT. Translating gives CASSYSTSGGPNTGELFF.

This chain uses TRBV6-2 or TRBV6-3 with TRBJ2-7; weak D call: TRBD1 (5 bases). V gave up 5 bases and J gave up 0 bases, with 8 bases separating them. This CDR3 is 13 amino acids long. Germline V gene data show CDR1 as MNHEY and CDR2 as SVGEGT. The CDR3: CASSRQFSYEQYF. CDR3 sequence (DNA): TGTGCCAGCAGTCGACAGTTCTCCTACGAGCAGTACTTC.

This clone was seen just once. The rearrangement links TRBV19 to TRBJ2-6; 8 nucleotides match TRBD2. Trimming cost V 7 bases and J 0 bases; bases outside gene matches: 11. This CDR3 region has 18 residues. CDR1 and CDR2 from the germline V gene are LNHDA and SQIVND (reference sequence). Here the CDR3 DNA reads TGTGCCAGTATTGGCAGCCGGGGGGGCTTCTCTGGGGCCAACGTCCTGACTTTC. Its translation: CASIGSRGGFSGANVLTF.

This rearrangement joins TRBV4-3 to TRBJ2-7, with TRBD1 identical over 9 bases. The CDR3 extends over 18 amino acids. The germline V gene has CDR1 LGHNA and CDR2 YSLEER. After removal of 0 bases from V and 0 bases from J, the junction contained 9 bases not matched to a gene. The CDR3 bases are TGCGCCAGCAGCCAAGATAAGACAGGACAGGGGAGCTCCTACGAGCAGTACTTC. This encodes CASSQDKTGQGSSYEQYF.

This chain joins TRBV19 and TRBJ1-2; D unclear. CDR1 and CDR2 (germline): LNHDA, SQIVND (reference sequence). The CDR3 runs 11 residues. V was pared by 9 bases and J by 7 bases, with 12 bases between. The CDR3 sequence is CASRGGSGYTF. The CDR3 nucleotides read TGTGCCAGCAGAGGTGGAAGTGGCTACACCTTC.

This chain connects TRBV19 to TRBJ1-2; no clear D. Germline V gene data show CDR1 as LNHDA and CDR2 as SQIVND (reference sequence). The V gene lost 7 bases and the J gene lost 0 bases, with 15 bases spanning the gap. CDR3 length: 15 residues. CDR3 in amino acids: CASMGRPNTNYGYTF. The CDR3 DNA reads as TGTGCCAGTATGGGCAGACCCAATACTAACTATGGCTACACCTTC.

This CDR3 reads CASSLQGRDYGYTF. As DNA, the CDR3 is TGTGCCAGCAGCTTACAGGGGCGGGACTATGGCTACACCTTC. The genes are TRBV27 and TRBJ1-2; 7 bases map to TRBD1. The CDR3 runs to 14 residues. V was pared by 6 bases and J by 3 bases, with 7 bases of the junction left unmatched. Germline lookup yields CDR1 MNHEY and CDR2 SMNVEV (reference sequence).

The rearrangement uses TRBV29-1 and TRBJ1-2, with D maybe TRBD1 (6 bases). Germline CDR1 and CDR2: SQVTM and ANQGSEA. CDR3 size: 13 residues. Trimming stripped 7 bases from V and 1 base from J, with 13 bases between. The CDR3 reads CSAGQPDNYGYTF. CDR3 nucleotides: TGCAGCGCCGGACAGCCAGATAACTATGGCTACACCTTC.

The J gene is TRBJ2-5, the V gene TRBV4-2, with D uncertain. The CDR3 runs 15 residues. V was trimmed by 1 base and J by 2 bases, leaving 11 bases between them. Germline-derived CDR1 and CDR2 are LGHNA and YNFKEQ. The CDR3 protein is CASSQAGSVQETQYF. The CDR3 nucleotides read TGTGCCAGCAGCCAAGCCGGGTCGGTGCAAGAGACCCAGTACTTC.

This clone is deemed medium-sized. V and J are TRBV25-1 and TRBJ1-2, with TRBD1 matching over 7 bases. Germline V CDR1 and CDR2: MGHDK, SYGVNS. This CDR3 is built from 17 residues. Trimming cost V 5 bases and J 8 bases; bases outside gene matches: 20. The DNA for the CDR3 is TGTGCCAGCAGTCCACCTTCGACAGGGATGTTTAAGGTGGGCTACACCTTC. Its translation: CASSPPSTGMFKVGYTF.

The chain uses TRBV29-1 and TRBJ2-5; TRBD1 might be the D (5 bases). The CDR3 loop spans 14 amino acids. V was trimmed by 3 bases and J by 7 bases, leaving 18 bases between them. Germline V gives CDR1 SQVTM, CDR2 ANQGSEA. The CDR3 DNA reads TGCAGCGTTGAGGGCAGGGTGGGATCGGTGACCCAGTACTTC. Its protein product is CSVEGRVGSVTQYF.

V is TRBV19 and J is TRBJ2-5; 7 nucleotides line up with TRBD1. Germline CDR1 LNHDA, CDR2 SQIVND (reference sequence). V was pared by 6 bases and J by 5 bases, with 6 bases of the junction left unmatched. The CDR3 has 13 amino acids. The CDR3 region is CASSSQGTETQYF. The CDR3 nucleotides read TGTGCCAGTAGCTCACAGGGGACCGAGACCCAGTACTTC.

Concerning this clone: At the DNA level, this CDR3 is encoded by other sequences in the same sample as well. The chain links TRBV6-5 to TRBJ1-3; D might be TRBD1 (5 bases). Germline lookup yields CDR1 MNHEY and CDR2 SVGAGI. The CDR3 loop spans 14 amino acids. The V end lost 9 bases, the J end lost 6 bases, and 18 bases lay between the germline ends. CDR3 residues: CASSSPTVLNTIYF. CDR3 DNA: TGTGCCAGTAGCTCTCCGACAGTCTTAAACACCATATATTTT.

J is TRBJ1-1 and V is TRBV5-1, with a weak D call TRBD1 (6 bases). The V end lost 2 bases, the J end lost 1 base, and 12 bases lay between the germline ends. In germline, CDR1 is SGHRS, CDR2 YFSETQ. CDR3 length equals 15 residues. The CDR3 DNA reads as TGCGCCAGCAGCTTCTGGCAGGGGCGGAACACTGAAGCTTTCTTT. As protein: CASSFWQGRNTEAFF.